The sequence of this T cell receptor beta chain was determined in a study of tissue T cells after allogeneic stem cell transplantation. Study at large: Graft-versus-host disease patients received grafts, four unmodified and three CD34-selected to deplete T cells. Whole-study results and caveats: Blood and spleen captured only part of the tissue TCR repertoire.

This clone was seen a handful of times. Its matching antigen is unknown. Enrolled prospectively were adult allogeneic hematopoietic cell transplant recipients whose graft-versus-host disease was steroid-refractory. Germline V gene data show CDR1 as GTSNPN and CDR2 as SVGIG (reference sequence). The V end was cut by 4 bases, the J end by 4 bases, with 13 bases between. CDR3 length: 13 amino acids. The table came from immunoSEQ multiplex PCR; TCRdb's copy has only in-frame clones and leaves some out. This table has a few thousand clones, roughly 68% appearing once. The chain has TRBV30 and TRBJ1-1, with TRBD1 as a possible D gene (6 bases). The clonotype originates from a male patient at least 60 years old with steroid-refractory graft-versus-host disease after an allogeneic stem cell transplant. The graft donor may have contributed some T cells. The source material was transverse colon tissue, sampled at autopsy. The CDR3 here is CAWTQGQGTEAFF. The CDR3 DNA is TGTGCCTGGACTCAGGGGCAGGGCACTGAAGCTTTCTTT.